This T cell receptor beta chain was captured in a study of T cells after posttransplantation cyclophosphamide. To note about this clone: The antigen is not known.

General study results and limits: Recipient CMV seropositivity and CMV reactivation strongly tracked TRB clonality. Later post-transplant blood repertoires were often dominated by donor CD8+ memory clones.

This CDR3 has 15 residues. The V gene lost 8 bases and the J gene lost 2 bases, with 16 bases spanning the gap. The germline CDR1 and CDR2 sequences are MNHNY and SVGAGI (reference sequence). Repertoires were generated with immunoSEQ multiplex PCR, while TCRdb's copy carries only in-frame clones and drops some. Of 22,000 or so clones listed, under 85% were seen once; the top ten hold 0.55% to 0.75%. Material: memory CD4+ T cells sorted from PBMCs. V usage is TRBV6-6 and J usage is TRBJ1-5; D perhaps matches TRBD1 (5 bases). This TCR was sampled from a woman aged 55-70 years in good health, CMV-negative, and a related stem cell transplant donor. The CDR3: CASGRAPGGNQPQHF. CDR3 DNA sequence: TGTGCCAGCGGGAGGGCCCCGGGGGGCAATCAGCCCCAGCATTTT.